This is a list of T cell receptor beta chains from one sample in a study of blood T cell repertoires in COVID-19. Using immunoSEQ multiplex PCR, the repertoire was profiled, and TCRdb retains in-frame clones only, with some absent. The sample contains 110,000 to 150,000 clones, around 82% of which appear only once. Source material: peripheral blood. Every receptor here comes from a man aged 55-75 years with acute or convalescent COVID-19. Both conserved end residues are part of each CDR3. Clone size is not always given. Where it is, it says once, few, many or a class for expanded clones.

size,J,V,CDR3
once,TRBJ2-6,TRBV6-1,CASSVGQGPSGANVLTF
-,TRBJ2-1,TRBV3-1/TRBV3-2,CASSQESALAGPTNEQFF
-,TRBJ2-5,TRBV27,CASKNDLRGETQYF
-,TRBJ2-7,TRBV7-9,CASSLDFTGNEQYF
-,TRBJ2-1,TRBV2,CASRGLAWDEQFF
-,TRBJ2-7,TRBV3-1/TRBV3-2,CASSPASGSNGQYF
few,TRBJ2-2,TRBV6-5,CASSSSGRGGELFF
few,TRBJ2-1,TRBV28,CACGNDNEQFF
-,TRBJ2-1,TRBV6-5,CASIAHRGGFHEQFF
-,TRBJ2-1,TRBV10-3,CAISESELAGVRSYNEQFF
once,TRBJ1-2,TRBV25-1,CAPQHRGVLSYGYTF
-,TRBJ2-1,TRBV3-1/TRBV3-2,CASSQSETGGLQFF
-,TRBJ1-4,TRBV4-2,CASSQDGSEKLFF
-,TRBJ2-1,TRBV5-1,CASKPGASGRDNEQFF
-,TRBJ2-5,TRBV2,CASSERTRLAGEETQYF
-,TRBJ1-2,TRBV5-1,CASSLEAGGRGYTF
-,TRBJ1-5,TRBV19,CASSFSNQPQHF
-,TRBJ1-6,TRBV21-1,CASSTMARVSSYNSPLHF
-,TRBJ1-5,TRBV5-6,CASSSLRSSVEQPQHF
once,TRBJ2-4,TRBV29-1,CSPGTDKNIQYF
once,TRBJ2-1,TRBV7-2,CASSSAGNEQFF
-,TRBJ1-5,TRBV4-2,CASSQDPTGTEGRPQHF
-,TRBJ1-4,TRBV5-1,CASSLTGTGLEKLFF
-,TRBJ2-2,TRBV7-3,CASSPRPATGELFF
-,TRBJ1-2,TRBV12-3/TRBV12-4,CASSLGRNYGYTF
-,TRBJ2-7,TRBV11-2,CASSPGTGGYEQYF
-,TRBJ2-3,TRBV7-9,CASSYGASGTDTQYF
-,TRBJ1-2,TRBV5-5,CASSNIYGYTF